These 8 T cell receptor beta chains came from one sample sequenced in a study of T cells expressing NK-cell markers. Following a re-call of the 5' RACE reads, TCRdb has one entry per CDR3 protein and lacks DNA. The sample has about 260,000 distinct CDR3 sequences; the top ten hold approximately 0.39%. The specimen sequenced was blood T cells: a sorted CD56 or NKG2C T cell subset, CD4+ or CD8+ T cells, or bulk PBMC T cells (not recorded which). The source is a man aged 18 to 35 in good health.

The rearrangement joins TRBV11-3 to TRBJ2-7; TCRdb's assignment of TRBD2 cannot be checked, as there is no DNA. The CDR3 has 14 residues. CDR1 SGHNT and CDR2 YENEEA come from the germline V gene. The CDR3 is CASPVAGGFHEQYF.

This sequence joins TRBV24-1 and TRBJ2-5; TCRdb calls TRBD1, which cannot be checked without DNA. CDR1 and CDR2 (germline): KGHDR, SFDVKD. The CDR3 loop spans 15 amino acids. This CDR3 is CATSGGGGGKETQYF.

This chain connects TRBV20-1 to TRBJ2-5; absent DNA, TCRdb's TRBD1 call cannot be checked. Germline CDR1 is DFQATT and CDR2 is SNEGSKA (reference sequence). The CDR3 runs to 14 residues. The CDR3 spells CSATPGAHGETQYF.

The chain is built from TRBV4-3 and TRBJ2-5; with no DNA, the TCRdb D assignment of TRBD1 cannot be verified. This CDR3 is built from 13 residues. Germline values: CDR1 LGHNA, CDR2 YSLEER. CDR3 region: CASSHQGGETQYF.

The rearrangement links TRBV7-9 to TRBJ2-5; the TCRdb D gene call, TRBD2, has no DNA to confirm it. This CDR3 comprises 15 residues. Germline CDR1 reads SEHNR; CDR2 reads FQNEAQ (reference sequence). CDR3 residues: CASSLVTSAGETQYF.

The chain recombines TRBV18 with TRBJ2-1; TCRdb's D call of TRBD2 is untestable without DNA. In germline, CDR1 is KGHSH, CDR2 LQKENI. The CDR3 is 16 amino acids. The CDR3 region is CASSPSSGDSYNEQFF.

The chain combines TRBV9 with TRBJ1-1; the TCRdb call, TRBD1, lacks DNA for checking. The CDR3 has 16 residues. Germline V lookup: CDR1 SGDLS, CDR2 YYNGEE. The CDR3 here is CASSPRGTGVGTEAFF.

The chain links TRBV12-3 or TRBV12-4 to TRBJ2-5; TCRdb's D call of TRBD2 is untestable without DNA. The CDR3 has 15 amino acids. The CDR3 sequence is CASRRGVSGMETQYF.